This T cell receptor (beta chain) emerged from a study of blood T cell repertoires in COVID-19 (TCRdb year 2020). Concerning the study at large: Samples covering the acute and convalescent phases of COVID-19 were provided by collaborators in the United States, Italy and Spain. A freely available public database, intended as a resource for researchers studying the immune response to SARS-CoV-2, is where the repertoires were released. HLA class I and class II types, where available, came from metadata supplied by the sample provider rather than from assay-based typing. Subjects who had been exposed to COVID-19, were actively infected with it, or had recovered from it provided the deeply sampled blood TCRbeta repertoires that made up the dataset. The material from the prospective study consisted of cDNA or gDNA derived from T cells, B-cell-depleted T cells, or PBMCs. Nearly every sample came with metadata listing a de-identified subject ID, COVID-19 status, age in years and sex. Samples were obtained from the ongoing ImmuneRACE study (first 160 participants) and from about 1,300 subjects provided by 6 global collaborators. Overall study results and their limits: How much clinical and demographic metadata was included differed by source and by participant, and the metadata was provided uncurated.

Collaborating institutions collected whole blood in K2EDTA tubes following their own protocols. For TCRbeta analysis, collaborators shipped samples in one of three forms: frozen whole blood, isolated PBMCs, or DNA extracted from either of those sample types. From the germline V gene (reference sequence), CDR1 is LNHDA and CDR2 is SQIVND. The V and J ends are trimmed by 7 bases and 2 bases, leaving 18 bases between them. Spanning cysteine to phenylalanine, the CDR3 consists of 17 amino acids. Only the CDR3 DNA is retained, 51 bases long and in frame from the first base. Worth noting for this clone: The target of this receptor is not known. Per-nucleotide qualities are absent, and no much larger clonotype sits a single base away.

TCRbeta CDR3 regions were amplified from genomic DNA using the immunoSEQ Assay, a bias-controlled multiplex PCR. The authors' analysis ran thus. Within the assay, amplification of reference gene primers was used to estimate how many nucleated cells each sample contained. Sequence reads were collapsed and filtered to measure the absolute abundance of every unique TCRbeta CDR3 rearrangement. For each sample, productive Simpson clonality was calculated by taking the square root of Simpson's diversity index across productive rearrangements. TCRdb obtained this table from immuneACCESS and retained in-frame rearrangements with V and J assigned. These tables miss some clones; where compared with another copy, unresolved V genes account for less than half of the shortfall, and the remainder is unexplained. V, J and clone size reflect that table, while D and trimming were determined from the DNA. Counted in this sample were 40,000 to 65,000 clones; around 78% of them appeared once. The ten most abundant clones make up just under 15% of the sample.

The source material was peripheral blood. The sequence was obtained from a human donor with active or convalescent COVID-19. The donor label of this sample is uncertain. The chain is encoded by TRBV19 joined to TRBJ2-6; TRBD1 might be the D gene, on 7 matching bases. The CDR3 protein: CASNNGAGGTGANVLTF. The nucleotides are TGTGCCAGTAACAATGGGGCAGGGGGGACTGGGGCCAACGTCCTGACTTTC.